This T cell receptor beta chain emerged from a study of T cell repertoires in cytomegalovirus infection. Study-wide findings and caveats: Based on cumulative public TCR beta family frequency, carriers of CMV plus the relevant HLA were identified.

This clonotype was observed a few times. The antigen is undetermined. CDR1 SGHRS and CDR2 YFSETQ come from the germline V gene. The CDR3 totals 15 residues. V dropped 5 bases and J dropped 3; count of bases not matched to a gene: 4. MiXCR, applied by TCRdb to the reads, yields one record per CDR3 protein. The sample has about 24,000 distinct CDR3 sequences, approximately 22% seen once. V and J are TRBV5-1 and TRBJ2-1; TRBD2 aligns across 11 bases. The sample was CD8+ T cells from cultured PBMCs, taken from culture after CMV antigen stimulation. This TCR was recovered from a human donor in good health (CMV status not recorded). Some clones in this sample may be carry-over from other donors' samples. This CDR3 is CASSLAGGVYNEQFF. DNA of the CDR3: TGCGCCAGCAGTCTAGCGGGGGGCGTCTACAATGAGCAGTTCTTC.